The 20 T cell receptor beta chains reported below all come from one sample, sequenced in a study of vaccination and CD4 T cells after COVID-19 (dated 2022 in TCRdb). Receptors were amplified or captured by PCR. TCRdb records Illumina iSeq 100 as the sequencer. TCR sequencing of DNA from cultured CD4+ T cells used the Oncomine TCR Beta short-read assay at the Johns Hopkins FTIC core. The public sequencing data were trimmed at Q25 with fastp and processed into clonotypes with MiXCR by TCRdb, which kept only in-frame beta chains. Every entry covers one CDR3 protein and lists the most common genes and DNA from its rows. In this sample the table shows 8,000 to 9,500 distinct CDR3 sequences, under 65% of which occur a single time. The ten biggest clones cover 15% to 19% of the sample. These receptors have no identified antigens. The meaning of the sample's treatment or condition label: approximately nine-day PBMC culture with coronavirus spike peptide pools or control peptides (ViraFEST assay).

The sequencing here drew on cultured CD4+ T cells from blood, taken after SARS-CoV-2 vaccination. The receptors here all came from a human donor with COVID-19.

The chain links TRBV20-1 to TRBJ2-7, with 7 bases identical to TRBD1. The CDR3 spans 13 residues. The junction had 8 bases not matched to a gene; V was cut back by 3 bases and J by 6 bases. Germline V gene data show CDR1 as DFQATT and CDR2 as SNEGSKA (reference sequence). In DNA form, the CDR3 reads TGCAGTGCTAGGGGCCTTGGGACAGCCGAGCAGTACTTC. Its translation is CSARGLGTAEQYF.

This clonotype was seen a few times. The gene calls are TRBV24-1 and TRBJ1-5; 7 nucleotides match TRBD1. This CDR3 spans 20 amino acids. The ends lost 3 bases at V and 5 bases at J; junction bases unmatched: 21. From germline, CDR1 is KGHDR and CDR2 SFDVKD. CDR3 amino acids: CATSDLQPSGQACTDQPQHF. The CDR3 DNA sequence: TGTGCCACCAGTGATCTCCAACCGTCCGGACAGGCCTGCACCGATCAGCCCCAGCATTTT.

The chain joins TRBV4-3 to TRBJ2-2; D is unclear. The germline CDR1 and CDR2 sequences are LGHNA and YSLEER. The CDR3 totals 15 residues. The V end lost 1 base, the J end lost 5 bases, and 11 bases lay between the germline ends. CDR3 protein: CASSQGYRATGELFF. CDR3 nucleotide sequence: TGCGCCAGCAGCCAAGGGTATAGGGCGACCGGGGAGCTGTTTTTT.

The chain couples TRBV10-3 to TRBJ1-5; D unresolved. The CDR3 has 13 residues. Germline V gene data show CDR1 as ENHRY and CDR2 as SYGVKD. The V end lost 8 bases, the J end lost 1 base, and 9 bases lay between the germline ends. The chain's CDR3 is CAIAEASNQPQHF. DNA for the CDR3: TGTGCCATCGCAGAGGCCAGCAATCAGCCCCAGCATTTT.

This chain links TRBV20-1 with TRBJ2-5; D not resolved. Germline loops: CDR1 DFQATT, CDR2 SNEGSKA (reference sequence). The CDR3 spans 13 residues. V lost 3 bases, J lost 7 bases, and 15 bases lay in between. The CDR3 DNA sequence: TGCAGTGCTAGGACTCATGGATTGGTGACCCAGTACTTC. This gives the protein CSARTHGLVTQYF.

The chain has TRBV7-3 and TRBJ2-3; D is unclear. Trimming stripped 5 bases from V and 3 bases from J, with 9 bases between. This CDR3 region has 13 residues. Germline assignment: CDR1 SGHTA and CDR2 FQGTGA. In DNA, the CDR3 is TGTGCCAGCAGCGCGTCTAAAACAGATACGCAGTATTTT. This gives the protein CASSASKTDTQYF. Full variable domain (rest looked up from reference TRBV7-3 and TRBJ2-3): GAGVSQTPSNKVTEKGKYVELRCDPISGHTALYWYRQSLGQGPEFLIYFQGTGAADDSGLPNDRFFAVRPEGSVSTLKIQRTERGDSAVYLCASSASKTDTQYFGPGTRLTVL.

The CDR3 sequence is CASSSTPRSPLHF. DNA of the CDR3: TGTGCCAGCAGCAGTACTCCCCGGTCACCCCTCCACTTT. The chain links TRBV21-1 to TRBJ1-6; the table's TRBD1 call for D was not verified on the DNA. TRBV21-1 is a recognized pseudogene. The CDR3 length is 13 residues.

This clonotype has a handful of counts. The V and J genes are TRBV4-1 and TRBJ2-5; 7 positions match TRBD1. The CDR3 totals 16 residues. The trim removed 4 bases at V and 2 bases at J, leaving 10 bases unmatched. Germline values: CDR1 MGHRA, CDR2 YSYEKL. The CDR3 region has the DNA TGCGCCAGCAGCCTGGGGAACCCAGGGGGTCAAGAGACCCAGTACTTC. Translation gives CASSLGNPGGQETQYF.

This clonotype was detected only once. The chain recombines TRBV18 with TRBJ2-7; either TRBD1 or TRBD2 may fit D (5 bases each). CDR1 is KGHSH, CDR2 LQKENI, per germline. CDR3 length: 14 residues. Deletions cut 6 bases from V and 0 bases from J, with 12 bases between. The CDR3 is CASSPGRASYEQYF. CDR3 bases: TGTGCCAGCTCTCCGGGACGGGCCTCCTACGAGCAGTACTTC. Filled out from reference TRBV18 and TRBJ2-7, the complete variable domain reads NAGVMQNPRHLVRRRGQEARLRCSPMKGHSHVYWYRQLPEEGLKFMVYLQKENIIDESGMPKERFSAEFPKEGPSILRIQQVVRGDSAAYFCASSPGRASYEQYFGPGTRLTVT.

V usage is TRBV24-1 and J usage is TRBJ1-4; the match to TRBD1 covers 10 bases. The CDR3 loop spans 15 amino acids. Per the germline V gene, CDR1 is KGHDR and CDR2 is SFDVKD. V gave up 4 bases and J gave up 10 bases; unmatched junction bases: 8. CDR3 bases: TGTGCCACCAGTGACCCGGGACAGGGGAGGCGAAAACTGTTTTTT. Translation: CATSDPGQGRRKLFF.

This clonotype was picked up a small number of times. The chain uses TRBV27 and TRBJ2-7; D is ambiguous. The CDR3 has 11 amino acids. V dropped 4 bases and J dropped 4 bases, with 5 bases sitting between them. Germline values: CDR1 MNHEY, CDR2 SMNVEV (reference sequence). The CDR3 protein is CASSWGYEQYF. In nucleotides, the CDR3 is TGTGCCAGCAGTTGGGGTTACGAGCAGTACTTC.

The chain carries TRBV19 and TRBJ2-2; D gene uncertain. Germline CDR1 LNHDA, CDR2 SQIVND (reference sequence). There are 14 residues in the CDR3. Trimming shortened V by 1 base and J by 6 bases, and 9 bases separated the two germline ends. The CDR3 DNA is TGTGCCAGTAGTATAGGCTCAGGCTCCGGGGAGCTGTTTTTT. This translates into CASSIGSGSGELFF.

This clonotype was seen a handful of times. This sequence joins TRBV7-8 and TRBJ2-4; D call uncertain. V was trimmed by 5 bases and J by 9 bases, leaving 14 bases between them. CDR1 SGHVS and CDR2 FQNEAQ come from the germline V gene. The CDR3 is made up of 13 amino acids. For the CDR3, the DNA is TGTGCCAGCAGCAACCAAGGCCCAGGCATTCAGTACTTC. Translated, it gives CASSNQGPGIQYF.

This clonotype was detected only once. Relative to the germline gene, one junction end is altered; a read error may explain this. J is TRBJ2-4 and V is TRBV7-2; D tentatively reads TRBD1 or TRBD2 (6 bases each). The CDR3 loop spans 15 amino acids. The germline CDR1 and CDR2 sequences are SGHTA and FQGNSA. This CDR3 reads CASSLAGAGRNIQYF. DNA for the CDR3: TGTGCCAGCAGCCTAGCAGGGGCGGGGAGAAACATTCAGTACTTC.

The V call is TRBV20-1, the J call TRBJ2-1, with TRBD2 matching 14 bases. CDR1 is DFQATT and CDR2 is SNEGSKA in the germline V gene (reference sequence). Germline trimming cut 0 bases from V and 9 bases from J; bases unmatched to any gene: 7. The CDR3 is 16 residues long. The CDR3 reads CSARDRLAGGRGEQFF. For the CDR3, the DNA is TGCAGTGCTAGAGATCGACTAGCGGGGGGGCGGGGTGAGCAGTTCTTC.

The chain joins TRBV20-1 to TRBJ1-5; unclear D gene. V lost 4 bases and J lost 1, with 17 bases in between. CDR1 DFQATT and CDR2 SNEGSKA come from the germline V gene (reference sequence). The CDR3 sequence is 16 residues long. The CDR3 sequence is CSAKGGVPLSNQPQHF. The DNA of the CDR3 is TGCAGTGCTAAGGGCGGAGTCCCCCTAAGCAATCAGCCCCAGCATTTT.

This chain links TRBV20-1 with TRBJ2-3; D not certain. There are 14 residues in the CDR3. Trimming cost V 2 bases and J 3 bases, with 12 bases left between them. Germline V gene data show CDR1 as DFQATT and CDR2 as SNEGSKA (reference sequence). CDR3 sequence reads: CSARRLEPTDTQYF. The DNA for the CDR3 is TGCAGTGCTAGAAGGCTTGAGCCTACAGATACGCAGTATTTT.

The chain employs TRBV5-4 and TRBJ2-3; 7 bases are shared with TRBD2. This CDR3 has 16 residues. The J segment lost 1 base and the V segment lost 5 bases, leaving 10 bases of the junction unmatched. Per the germline V gene, CDR1 is SGHNT and CDR2 is YYREEE (reference sequence). CDR3 coding DNA: TGTGCCAGCAGGCGACTGGTGGCGGGGGGCACAGATACGCAGTATTTT. Residues: CASRRLVAGGTDTQYF. The whole variable domain, remainder taken from reference TRBV5-4 and TRBJ2-3, is ETGVTQSPTHLIKTRGQQVTLRCSSQSGHNTVSWYQQALGQGPQFIFQYYREEENGRGNFPPRFSGLQFPNYSSELNVNALELDDSALYLCASRRLVAGGTDTQYFGPGTRLTVL.

The V and J genes are TRBV7-3 and TRBJ2-3; 9 bases agree with TRBD1. The CDR3 runs 12 residues. Trimming removed 5 bases from V and 12 bases from J; junction bases left unmatched: 6. Per the germline V gene, CDR1 is SGHTA and CDR2 is FQGTGA. The CDR3 DNA reads TGTGCCAGCAGCGGCCGGGACAGGGAACAGTATTTT. Translating it yields CASSGRDREQYF.

The rearrangement uses TRBV7-6 and TRBJ2-2; D not certain. Germline CDR1 SGHVS, CDR2 FNYEAQ. V was shortened by 3 bases and J by 0 bases, with 8 bases between the two germline ends. The CDR3 has 15 residues. The CDR3 region has the DNA TGTGCCAGCAGCTTGGGTGGGACGAACACCGGGGAGCTGTTTTTT. Translated: CASSLGGTNTGELFF.